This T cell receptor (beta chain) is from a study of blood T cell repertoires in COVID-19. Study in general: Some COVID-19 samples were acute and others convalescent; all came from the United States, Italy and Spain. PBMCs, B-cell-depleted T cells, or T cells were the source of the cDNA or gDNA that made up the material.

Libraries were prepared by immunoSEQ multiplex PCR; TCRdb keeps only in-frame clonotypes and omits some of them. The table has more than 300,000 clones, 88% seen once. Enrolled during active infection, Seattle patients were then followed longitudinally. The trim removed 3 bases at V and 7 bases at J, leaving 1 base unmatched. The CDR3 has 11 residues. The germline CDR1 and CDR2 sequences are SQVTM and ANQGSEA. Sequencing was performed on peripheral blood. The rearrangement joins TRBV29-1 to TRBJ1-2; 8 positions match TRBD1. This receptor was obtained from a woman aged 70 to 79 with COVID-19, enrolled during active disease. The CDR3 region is CSVETGVGYTF. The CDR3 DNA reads TGCAGCGTTGAGACAGGGGTTGGCTACACCTTC.